This T cell receptor (beta chain) is from a study of T cells in Graves' hyperthyroidism and ophthalmopathy. Losses at the gene ends were 5 bases for V and 8 bases for J; bases not matched to a gene: 6. Germline CDR1 reads SGHTA; CDR2 reads FQGTGA. The CDR3 loop spans 15 amino acids. Researchers took RNA transcripts and amplified the TCR beta CDR3 regions from them. First-round RT-PCR with HTBI primers amplified the TCR CDR3 region. TCRdb independently ran MiXCR on the multiplex PCR reads; one entry per CDR3 protein. The data contain about 840,000 distinct CDR3 sequences, roughly 37% of them seen just once; the ten biggest clones take up 8.9%.

The rearrangement uses TRBV7-3 and TRBJ1-6; 10 positions match TRBD1. The TCR was taken from a man in his late teens or twenties with Graves' hyperthyroidism. The sample consisted of blood. Here the CDR3 reads CASSAGTGDDSPLHF. In DNA, the CDR3 is TGTGCCAGCAGCGCAGGGACAGGGGATGATTCACCCCTCCACTTT.